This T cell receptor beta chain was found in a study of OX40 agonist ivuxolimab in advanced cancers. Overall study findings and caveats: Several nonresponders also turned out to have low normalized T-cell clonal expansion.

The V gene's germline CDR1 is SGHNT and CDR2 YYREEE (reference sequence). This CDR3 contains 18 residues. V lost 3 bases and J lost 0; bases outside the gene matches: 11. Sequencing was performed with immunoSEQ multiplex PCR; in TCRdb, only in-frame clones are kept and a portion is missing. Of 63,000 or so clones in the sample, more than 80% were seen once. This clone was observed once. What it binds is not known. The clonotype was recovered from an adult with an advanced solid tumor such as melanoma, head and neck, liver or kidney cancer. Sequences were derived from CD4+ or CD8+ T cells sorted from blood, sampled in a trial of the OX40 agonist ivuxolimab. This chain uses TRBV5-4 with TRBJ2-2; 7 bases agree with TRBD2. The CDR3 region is CASSSKRSGGANTGELFF. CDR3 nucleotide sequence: TGTGCCAGCAGCTCAAAGCGTAGTGGGGGGGCGAACACCGGGGAGCTGTTTTTT.